Shown below are 20 T cell receptor beta chains from a single sample sequenced in a study of blood T cell repertoires in COVID-19. Using immunoSEQ multiplex PCR, the repertoire was profiled, and TCRdb retains in-frame clones only, with some absent. This sample yields about 160,000 clones, of which 80% to 95% are seen a single time; roughly 4.5% belongs to the top ten. The material sequenced was peripheral blood. All receptors come from a woman in her 50s with acute or convalescent COVID-19.

This chain joins TRBV13 and TRBJ2-5; D remains ambiguous. Germline loops: CDR1 PRHDT, CDR2 FYEKMQ (reference sequence). The ends were cut back, 3 bases at V and 1 base at J, with 6 bases in the middle. The CDR3 runs 13 residues. The CDR3 DNA sequence: TGTGCCAGCAGCTTCGGTTTCCAAGAGACCCAGTACTTC. It is translated as CASSFGFQETQYF.

This sequence joins TRBV6-2 or TRBV6-3 and TRBJ1-1, with D perhaps TRBD1 (6 bases). The CDR3 is 16 residues long. Deletions cut 2 bases from V and 0 bases from J, with 13 bases between. The germline V gene encodes CDR1 MNHEY and CDR2 SVGEGT. The chain's CDR3 is CASSYLLDRLNTEAFF. DNA for the CDR3: TGTGCCAGCAGTTACCTCTTGGACAGACTGAACACTGAAGCTTTCTTT.

This chain links TRBV7-9 with TRBJ2-1, with 10 bases aligning to TRBD2. Germline V CDR1 and CDR2: SEHNR, FQNEAQ (reference sequence). The V and J ends lost 8 bases and 3 bases, in that order; junction bases with no gene match: 13. The CDR3 is 17 amino acids. CDR3 loop: CASFPSSGSPHYNEQFF. The DNA for the CDR3 is TGTGCCAGCTTCCCGTCTAGCGGGAGCCCCCACTACAATGAGCAGTTCTTC. The full variable domain, its missing parts supplied by reference TRBV7-9 and TRBJ2-1, is DTGVSQNPRHKITKRGQNVTFRCDPISEHNRLYWYRQTLGQGPEFLTYFQNEAQLEKSRLLSDRFSAERPKGSFSTLEIQRTEQGDSAMYLCASFPSSGSPHYNEQFFGPGTRLTVL.

This chain uses TRBV5-3 with TRBJ2-2; TRBD1 agrees at 8 bases. TRBV5-3 is marked as an open reading frame, function uncertain. V lost 6 bases to trimming and J lost 6 bases; unmatched junction nucleotides: 4. The CDR3 runs 13 residues. CDR3 protein: CARTAGGSGELFF. The CDR3, as DNA: TGTGCCAGAACGGCAGGGGGCTCCGGGGAGCTGTTTTTT.

The V call is TRBV11-2, the J call TRBJ2-7; no reliable D call. Germline V lookup: CDR1 SGHAT, CDR2 FQNNGV. The CDR3 has 15 residues. Trimming stripped 4 bases from V and 2 bases from J, with 15 bases between. CDR3 sequence (DNA): TGTGCCAGCAGCTCCCCCCGGCGGCGGCCCTACGAGCAGTACTTC. Its protein is CASSSPRRRPYEQYF.

The chain has TRBV24-1 and TRBJ1-4, with D possibly TRBD1 on 5 matching bases. CDR3 length: 13 residues. Germline CDR1 is KGHDR and CDR2 is SFDVKD. Between the trimmed V and J ends, which lost 1 base and 7 bases, there was a span of 6 bases. The CDR3 coding sequence is TGTGCCACCAGTGATTTCCAGGGTGAAAAACTGTTTTTT. As protein: CATSDFQGEKLFF.

The J gene is TRBJ2-7, the V gene TRBV24-1, with D possibly TRBD1 on 5 matching bases. The V end lost 1 base, the J end lost 6 bases, and 6 bases lay between the germline ends. The germline CDR1 and CDR2 sequences are KGHDR and SFDVKD. The CDR3 contains 12 residues. The CDR3: CATSDFTGEQYF. Here the CDR3 DNA reads TGTGCCACCAGTGATTTTACAGGCGAGCAGTACTTC.

This clone was recorded only once. This sequence joins TRBV20-1 and TRBJ2-1; 9 positions match TRBD2. This CDR3 is 15 amino acids long. V lost 3 bases and J lost 6; bases outside the gene matches: 9. Looked up from germline, CDR1 is DFQATT and CDR2 is SNEGSKA (reference sequence). CDR3 in DNA: TGCAGTGCTAGTCCAGCGGGAGGCAACTCCAATGAGCAGTTCTTC. This codes for CSASPAGGNSNEQFF.

CDR3 sequence (DNA): TGTGCCTGGAGTAACAGCCATAGCAATCAGCCCCAGCATTTT. Residues: CAWSNSHSNQPQHF. The chain employs TRBV30 and TRBJ1-5, with D unresolved. In germline, CDR1 is GTSNPN, CDR2 SVGIG (reference sequence). The V end was cut by 2 bases, the J end by 0 bases, with 8 bases between. The CDR3 sequence is 14 residues long.

This clone occurred once. The chain links TRBV18 to TRBJ1-1; maybe TRBD1 (5 bases). CDR3 length equals 15 residues. The V gene lost 3 bases and the J gene lost 6 bases, with 17 bases spanning the gap. Looked up from germline, CDR1 is KGHSH and CDR2 is LQKENI. The CDR3 is CASSPPGGTLSEAFF. CDR3 coding DNA: TGTGCCAGCTCACCCCCCGGGGGGACTTTGTCTGAAGCTTTCTTT.

V and J are TRBV27 and TRBJ2-1, with 9 bases lining up with TRBD1. Germline CDR1 and CDR2: MNHEY and SMNVEV (reference sequence). Trimming cost V 4 bases and J 7 bases; bases outside gene matches: 11. The CDR3 runs 16 residues. The CDR3 sequence: CASSWGTGLTDNEQFF. The CDR3 coding sequence is TGTGCCAGCAGTTGGGGGACAGGGCTCACGGATAATGAGCAGTTCTTC.

This chain connects TRBV5-1 to TRBJ1-1, with D possibly TRBD1 on 6 matching bases. V lost 3 bases and J lost 7, with 16 bases in between. CDR1 SGHRS and CDR2 YFSETQ come from the germline V gene. The CDR3 has 14 amino acids. The CDR3 region has the DNA TGCGCCAGCAGCTCGATAGTCCCGGACAGTGAAGCTTTCTTT. Its protein is CASSSIVPDSEAFF.

This clone was seen just once. V gene TRBV7-3 combines with J gene TRBJ1-4, with TRBD1 matching over 9 bases. This CDR3 has 15 residues. Trimming took 5 bases from V and 7 from J; bases not matched to a gene: 8. Germline V gene data show CDR1 as SGHTA and CDR2 as FQGTGA. The CDR3 here is CASSPTGGRGEKLFF. CDR3 sequence (DNA): TGTGCCAGCAGCCCGACAGGGGGTAGGGGTGAAAAACTGTTTTTT.

The rearrangement uses TRBV12-3 or TRBV12-4 and TRBJ1-5; the D is unclear. This CDR3 region has 13 residues. V lost 7 bases and J lost 0, with 7 bases in between. Here the CDR3 reads CASTNYSNQPQHF. CDR3 sequence (DNA): TGTGCCAGCACTAACTATAGCAATCAGCCCCAGCATTTT.

The V gene is TRBV4-1, the J gene TRBJ2-5, with 7 bases aligning to TRBD1. CDR3 size: 14 residues. J gave up 1 base and V 4 bases, and 3 bases lay outside the gene matches. Per germline, CDR1 MGHRA and CDR2 YSYEKL. CDR3 region: CASSRTGAQETQYF. The CDR3 DNA follows: TGCGCCAGCAGCCGAACAGGGGCCCAAGAGACCCAGTACTTC.

The CDR3: CASSVDRGLAEAFF. In DNA, the CDR3 is TGTGCCAGTAGTGTTGACAGGGGTTTAGCTGAAGCTTTCTTT. The chain employs TRBV19 and TRBJ1-1; 8 nucleotides agree with TRBD1. CDR1 is LNHDA and CDR2 is SQIVND in the germline V gene (reference sequence). The CDR3 runs 14 residues. V lost 5 bases to trimming and J lost 6 bases; unmatched junction nucleotides: 8.

This clone has a single count. CDR3 loop: CASSSFTGYGYTF. For the CDR3, the DNA is TGTGCCAGCAGCTCATTCACAGGGTATGGCTACACCTTC. The chain has TRBV7-2 and TRBJ1-2; tentatively, D is TRBD1 (6 bases). V was clipped by 4 bases and J by 5 bases, with 11 bases between them. This CDR3 is built from 13 residues. Germline loops: CDR1 SGHTA, CDR2 FQGNSA.

V is TRBV6-2 or TRBV6-3 and J is TRBJ2-7; tentative D call: TRBD2 (7 bases). Germline-derived CDR1 and CDR2 are MNHEY and SVGEGT. The V gene lost 3 bases and the J gene lost 3 bases, with 15 bases spanning the gap. The CDR3 length is 15 residues. The CDR3 region has the DNA TGTGCCAGCAGTTATGAGGGGGACTACTACTACGAGCAGTACTTC. Translation: CASSYEGDYYYEQYF.

This chain links TRBV24-1 with TRBJ1-2, with D unclear. Germline CDR1 is KGHDR and CDR2 is SFDVKD. V was shortened by 3 bases and J by 8 bases, with 18 bases between the two germline ends. The CDR3 is made up of 15 amino acids. In DNA, the CDR3 is TGTGCCACCAGTGATGGTGGGATGGAGGAAAAGGGCTACACCTTC. Protein: CATSDGGMEEKGYTF.

Note on this clone: The identical CDR3 is also encoded by other nucleotide sequences in the sample. J is TRBJ1-1 and V is TRBV7-2, with TRBD1 as a possible D gene (5 bases). This CDR3 spans 14 amino acids. V gave up 2 bases and J gave up 0 bases, with 7 bases separating them. Germline lookup yields CDR1 SGHTA and CDR2 FQGNSA. The chain's CDR3 is CASSLRGLNTEAFF. Here the CDR3 DNA reads TGTGCCAGCAGCTTAAGGGGTCTGAACACTGAAGCTTTCTTT.